This T cell receptor beta chain is drawn from a study of a mutant IDH1 vaccine in newly diagnosed glioma. Findings and limits, study-wide: Among all patients, vaccine-induced immune responses occurred in roughly 93%.

This CDR3 region has 20 residues. Germline CDR1 is GTSNPN and CDR2 is SVGIG (reference sequence). The V end lost 0 bases, the J end lost 0 bases, and 21 bases lay between the germline ends. Stated time point: week 35, safety follow-up. Every vaccine dose comprised 300 ug of mutant IDH1 20-mer peptide plus topical imiquimod. TCRdb keeps only in-frame clones here, not all; method: immunoSEQ multiplex PCR. The table includes around 60,000 clones, roughly 81% detected once. As to this clone: The antigen is not known.

Sequenced here: PBMCs, sampled from a glioma patient whose treatment included an IDH1 peptide vaccine. V usage is TRBV30 and J usage is TRBJ1-6, with D possibly matching TRBD1 (5 bases). The clonotype originates from a middle-aged man with glioma. The CDR3 reads CAWSVRGVAAGSSYNSPLHF. The CDR3 DNA sequence: TGTGCCTGGAGTGTACGGGGGGTAGCGGCGGGAAGCTCCTATAATTCACCCCTCCACTTT.